These 30 T cell receptor beta chains originate from one sample sequenced in a study of T-cell memory formation after mild COVID-19. TCRdb used MiXCR to reprocess the 5' RACE reads, holding one entry per CDR3 protein. The sample consists of roughly 600,000 distinct CDR3 sequences, roughly 18% of them appearing once. Sequencing used PBMCs or a T cell subset sorted from them (not recorded which). Receptors originate from an adult woman who had mild COVID-19 (a few samples of this study predate the infection). Cell type and time point are not known.

In DNA form, the CDR3 reads TGTGCCAGCAGCCACCTACAGGGCTCCTATGGCTACACCTTC. It is translated as CASSHLQGSYGYTF. The chain uses TRBV3-1 and TRBJ1-2; a possible D gene is TRBD1 (6 bases). V was shortened by 3 bases and J by 4 bases, with 12 bases between the two germline ends. The germline gives CDR1 LGHDT, CDR2 YNNKEL (reference sequence). The CDR3 runs 14 residues.

The rearrangement joins TRBV12-2 to TRBJ2-5; the DNA was not used to check the table's D call, TRBD1. TRBV12-2 is shown as a pseudogene. CDR3 length equals 15 residues. CDR3 in amino acids: CASRFRRRTEETQYF. The CDR3 DNA reads TGTGCAAGTCGCTTTAGGCGGCGGACAGAAGAGACCCAGTACTTC.

In this sample, this clonotype turned up many times. The chain joins TRBV5-1 to TRBJ2-1, with 9 bases identical to TRBD1. J gave up 4 bases and V 0 bases, and 5 bases lay outside the gene matches. The V gene's germline CDR1 is SGHRS and CDR2 YFSETQ. The CDR3 has 16 amino acids. The CDR3 sequence: CASSLGGQGSYNEQFF. Here the CDR3 DNA reads TGCGCCAGCAGCTTGGGGGGACAGGGCTCTTACAATGAGCAGTTCTTC.

CDR3 region: CASSQDRYSYNEQFF. In DNA, the CDR3 is TGTGCCAGCAGCCAGGACAGATACTCCTACAATGAGCAGTTCTTC. V and J are TRBV7-2 and TRBJ2-1; D may be TRBD1 (6 bases). V dropped 5 bases and J dropped 0 bases, with 11 bases sitting between them. Germline CDR1 SGHTA, CDR2 FQGNSA. The CDR3 consists of 15 residues.

This clonotype showed up just a few times. V gene TRBV2 combines with J gene TRBJ2-6, with 8 nucleotides matching TRBD1. The germline CDR1 and CDR2 sequences are SNHLY and FYNNEI. This CDR3 spans 17 amino acids. V was pared by 6 bases and J by 2 bases, with 9 bases of the junction left unmatched. In nucleotides, the CDR3 is TGTGCCAGCAGGGGCGGACAGGGTGTTACTGGGGCCAACGTCCTGACTTTC. Residues: CASRGGQGVTGANVLTF.

This clonotype was recorded a few times. V is TRBV27 and J is TRBJ2-5; D perhaps matches TRBD2 (6 bases). Trimming took 4 bases from V and 5 from J, leaving 14 bases between them. CDR3 length: 14 amino acids. CDR1 and CDR2 from the germline V gene are MNHEY and SMNVEV (reference sequence). CDR3 region: CASSSGGISETQYF. As DNA, the CDR3 is TGTGCCAGCAGTTCCGGAGGGATAAGCGAGACCCAGTACTTC.

This clonotype was seen repeatedly, ten times or more. The chain uses TRBV27 and TRBJ2-5, with 8 bases aligning to TRBD2. This CDR3 contains 13 residues. Germline CDR1 MNHEY, CDR2 SMNVEV (reference sequence). With V trimmed by 7 bases and J by 3 bases, 4 bases remained unmatched. The CDR3 coding sequence is TGTGCCAGCAAACTTAGCGGGAAAGAGACCCAGTACTTC. The encoded protein is CASKLSGKETQYF.

This clonotype appeared a few times. The chain carries TRBV12-3 or TRBV12-4 and TRBJ2-2; TRBD2 agrees at 8 bases. The CDR3 has 13 residues. After removal of 6 bases from V and 6 bases from J, the junction contained 3 bases not matched to a gene. CDR3 in amino acids: CASRGLGAGELFF. The CDR3 DNA reads TGTGCCAGCAGGGGACTAGGGGCCGGGGAGCTGTTTTTT.

This chain links TRBV9 with TRBJ1-2; D remains unclear. The CDR3 sequence is 14 residues long. V was cut by 4 bases and J by 4 bases, with 14 bases left in between. The V gene's germline CDR1 is SGDLS and CDR2 YYNGEE. The CDR3 DNA is TGTGCCAGCAGCTTGAGTGTGTCCTTCTATGGCTACACCTTC. This encodes CASSLSVSFYGYTF.

The rearrangement joins TRBV3-1 to TRBJ2-7, with D perhaps matching TRBD2 (5 bases). Germline values: CDR1 LGHDT, CDR2 YNNKEL (reference sequence). The CDR3 is 13 amino acids. V lost 6 bases and J 3 bases, leaving 12 bases between the germline ends. CDR3 protein: CASRGGLIYEQYF. For the CDR3, the DNA is TGTGCCAGCAGGGGCGGGCTTATCTACGAGCAGTACTTC.

The chain uses TRBV6-5 and TRBJ1-2; possibly TRBD1 for D (6 bases). Trimming removed 0 bases from V and 6 bases from J, with 11 bases in between. Germline V gene lookup returns CDR1 MNHEY and CDR2 SVGAGI. The CDR3 extends over 14 amino acids. CDR3 region: CASSYSGGRNGYTF. The CDR3 nucleotides are TGTGCCAGCAGTTACTCCGGGGGGCGGAATGGCTACACCTTC.

The V and J genes are TRBV25-1 and TRBJ1-2, with 8 nucleotides matching TRBD1. V lost 1 base and J lost 2; bases outside the gene matches: 3. The germline V gene encodes CDR1 MGHDK and CDR2 SYGVNS. CDR3 size: 15 residues. CDR3 nucleotide sequence: TGTGCCAGCAGTGAATCACAGGGGGGGAACTATGGCTACACCTTC. Its protein product is CASSESQGGNYGYTF.

This clonotype was seen repeatedly, ten times or more. This chain joins TRBV6-1 and TRBJ2-1, with TRBD1 matching over 12 bases. The V and J ends lost 8 bases and 6 bases, in that order; junction bases with no gene match: 5. The V gene's germline CDR1 is MNHNS and CDR2 SASEGT. The length of the CDR3 is 14 residues. The CDR3 region has the DNA TGTGCCAGCTGCCGGGACAGGGGGCGCAATGAGCAGTTCTTC. Its translation: CASCRDRGRNEQFF.

This sequence joins TRBV18 and TRBJ2-1, with D maybe TRBD1 (7 bases). Germline CDR1 reads KGHSH; CDR2 reads LQKENI. There are 15 residues in the CDR3. Trimming left V 1 base short and J 13 bases short, with 20 bases between. CDR3: CASSPLLGGGTDQFF. DNA for the CDR3: TGTGCCAGCTCACCACTACTGGGAGGCGGGACAGATCAGTTCTTC.

The rearrangement uses TRBV7-8 and TRBJ1-2, with 9 bases lining up with TRBD1. Germline-derived CDR1 and CDR2 are SGHVS and FQNEAQ. The ends lost 5 bases at V and 8 bases at J; junction bases unmatched: 15. This CDR3 comprises 16 residues. CDR3 loop: CASSPGWVDRGDGYTF. CDR3 DNA: TGTGCCAGCAGCCCCGGTTGGGTAGACAGGGGGGACGGCTACACCTTC. Together with reference TRBV7-8 and TRBJ1-2, the CDR3 gives the full variable domain: GAGVSQSPRYKVAKRGQDVALRCDPISGHVSLFWYQQALGQGPEFLTYFQNEAQLDKSGLPSDRFFAERPEGSVSTLKIQRTQQEDSAVYLCASSPGWVDRGDGYTFGSGTRLTVV.

This clonotype was counted between two and nine times. CDR3 sequence (DNA): TGTGCCAGCAGCTTAAATACAGAATACGAGCAGTACTTC. Its translation: CASSLNTEYEQYF. The V call is TRBV7-3, the J call TRBJ2-7; no firm D call. Trimming left V 1 base short and J 4 bases short, with 8 bases between. The CDR3 runs 13 residues. In germline, CDR1 is SGHTA, CDR2 FQGTGA.

This clonotype turned up a few times. V is TRBV6-5 and J is TRBJ2-7; D not resolved. CDR3 length equals 13 residues. Germline CDR1 and CDR2: MNHEY and SVGAGI. Trimming left V 2 bases short and J 7 bases short, with 12 bases between. CDR3 coding DNA: TGTGCCAGCAGTTACGGTCCGGCTTTTGAGCAGTACTTC. Translating gives CASSYGPAFEQYF.

In this sample, this clonotype turned up a few times. This sequence joins TRBV12-3 or TRBV12-4 and TRBJ2-5, with 7 bases matching TRBD1. J gave up 5 bases and V 6 bases, and 6 bases lay outside the gene matches. CDR3 size: 13 residues. The CDR3 DNA reads as TGTGCCAGCAGCGAAACAGGGGTCGAGACCCAGTACTTC. This translates into CASSETGVETQYF.

Only a few counts were recorded for this clonotype. The CDR3 protein is CASSEALAGGLADTQYF. In nucleotides, the CDR3 is TGTGCCAGCAGTGAAGCCCTAGCGGGGGGCCTCGCAGATACGCAGTATTTT. The rearrangement uses TRBV2 and TRBJ2-3, with TRBD2 matching over 11 bases. The trim removed 0 bases at V and 4 bases at J, leaving 6 bases unmatched. This CDR3 has 17 amino acids. Germline V CDR1 and CDR2: SNHLY, FYNNEI.

The chain couples TRBV27 to TRBJ2-7, with D unresolved. The germline gives CDR1 MNHEY, CDR2 SMNVEV (reference sequence). This CDR3 has 14 residues. V gave up 5 bases and J gave up 6 bases, with 17 bases separating them. CDR3 sequence: CASSVTRHSPEQYF. CDR3 bases: TGTGCCAGCAGTGTCACCCGCCACAGTCCCGAGCAGTACTTC.

This clonotype was seen a few times. V gene TRBV20-1 combines with J gene TRBJ2-3; 9 bases align to TRBD2. CDR1 and CDR2 (germline): DFQATT, SNEGSKA (reference sequence). The CDR3 consists of 15 residues. V lost 0 bases, J lost 6 bases, and 7 bases stayed unmatched. CDR3 in DNA: TGCAGTGCTAGAGATCGCGGGAGGGCTGAGGATACGCAGTATTTT. Translating it yields CSARDRGRAEDTQYF.

This clonotype occurred a few times. This sequence joins TRBV7-9 and TRBJ2-3; 11 bases match TRBD2. The CDR3 contains 15 residues. CDR1 and CDR2 (germline): SEHNR, FQNEAQ (reference sequence). Trimming took 5 bases from V and 6 from J; bases not matched to a gene: 7. DNA of the CDR3: TGTGCCAGCAGCGTTAGCGGGAGGGATAGGGATACGCAGTATTTT. Translated, it gives CASSVSGRDRDTQYF.

The chain carries TRBV18 and TRBJ1-3; maybe TRBD1 (6 bases). The germline V gene has CDR1 KGHSH and CDR2 LQKENI. V was pared by 3 bases and J by 0 bases, with 15 bases between. The CDR3 loop spans 17 amino acids. The CDR3 DNA follows: TGTGCCAGCTCACCGGGCCCGACAGGACACTCTGGAAACACCATATATTTT. This translates into CASSPGPTGHSGNTIYF.

The chain links TRBV4-2 to TRBJ2-1; 7 bases are shared with TRBD2. This CDR3 region has 16 residues. The germline V gene has CDR1 LGHNA and CDR2 YNFKEQ. The V segment lost 1 base and the J segment 5 bases; nucleotides outside the gene matches: 8. CDR3 protein: CASSQGRRETHNEQFF. The CDR3 nucleotides read TGTGCCAGCAGCCAAGGAAGGCGGGAGACCCACAATGAGCAGTTCTTC.

The chain is built from TRBV7-2 and TRBJ2-7; D is undetermined. Germline assignment: CDR1 SGHTA and CDR2 FQGNSA. CDR3 length: 16 residues. V lost 2 bases and J 0 bases, leaving 14 bases between the germline ends. CDR3 nucleotides: TGTGCCAGCAGCTTAATCGGCAGGACCCTCTCCTACGAGCAGTACTTC. Translating it yields CASSLIGRTLSYEQYF.

The chain links TRBV5-1 to TRBJ1-2; D not resolved. The CDR3 totals 14 residues. Germline values: CDR1 SGHRS, CDR2 YFSETQ. The V and J ends lost 0 bases and 2 bases respectively, with 8 bases between them. CDR3 amino acids: CASSLDPGNYGYTF. The CDR3 DNA follows: TGCGCCAGCAGCTTGGATCCAGGAAACTATGGCTACACCTTC.

The rearrangement links TRBV5-1 to TRBJ2-5, with D possibly TRBD1 on 6 matching bases. V dropped 5 bases and J dropped 2 bases, with 19 bases sitting between them. The CDR3 has 16 residues. CDR1 is SGHRS and CDR2 is YFSETQ in the germline V gene. The CDR3 is CASRGHGRSPQETQYF. Written as DNA, the CDR3 is TGCGCCAGCAGGGGACATGGACGGAGCCCTCAAGAGACCCAGTACTTC.

This clonotype was seen more than once but under ten times. CDR3 region: CATSDSRGRADTQYF. The CDR3 region has the DNA TGTGCCACCAGTGATTCCAGGGGGCGAGCAGATACGCAGTATTTT. V gene TRBV24-1 combines with J gene TRBJ2-3; 8 nucleotides match TRBD1. Germline assignment: CDR1 KGHDR and CDR2 SFDVKD. CDR3 length: 15 residues. Trimming took 2 bases from V and 4 from J; bases not matched to a gene: 4.

The chain is built from TRBV27 and TRBJ2-5; 10 bases are a match to TRBD2. The CDR3 sequence is 12 residues long. CDR1 and CDR2 from the germline V gene are MNHEY and SMNVEV (reference sequence). The ends lost 4 bases at V and 13 bases at J; junction bases unmatched: 6. The CDR3 sequence is CASSSLAGARYF. DNA of the CDR3: TGTGCCAGCAGTTCCCTAGCGGGGGCCCGGTACTTC.

This clonotype was counted a few times. The rearrangement joins TRBV4-1 to TRBJ2-2, with D perhaps TRBD2 (6 bases). This CDR3 is 17 amino acids long. The V end lost 0 bases, the J end lost 6 bases, and 17 bases lay between the germline ends. Germline V CDR1 and CDR2: MGHRA, YSYEKL. Written as DNA, the CDR3 is TGCGCCAGCAGCCAAGATGGCTATGCGGGAAGGCCCGGGGAGCTGTTTTTT. Residues: CASSQDGYAGRPGELFF.